A single sample is the source of the 32 T cell receptor beta chains below, sequenced in a study of molecular identifiers for immune sequencing clone quantification. MiXCR, run by TCRdb on the PCR reads, gives a single entry per CDR3 protein. The table records hundreds of thousands of distinct CDR3 sequences, around 25% of them present only once. Sequenced material: naive CD8+ T cells from blood, with Jurkat cell RNA spiked in. Subset given: FACS-sorted CD8+CD4-CCR7+CD45RA+ naive T cells. The receptors stem from a human donor in good health. Some libraries in this study had Jurkat cell RNA spiked in.

The chain carries TRBV15 and TRBJ2-1; the D gene could be TRBD1 or TRBD2 (5 bases each). V was cut by 7 bases and J by 3 bases, with 25 bases left in between. This CDR3 comprises 18 residues. CDR1 is LNHNV and CDR2 is YYDKDF in the germline V gene (reference sequence). The CDR3 protein is CATNTVPGTTTHYNEQFF. CDR3 nucleotide sequence: TGTGCCACCAATACTGTACCCGGGACCACCACCCACTACAATGAGCAGTTCTTC.

This clonotype was seen at least ten times. The V call is TRBV2, the J call TRBJ2-5, with D perhaps TRBD1 (6 bases). V shed 6 bases and J shed 2 bases, with 10 bases lying between them. Germline loops: CDR1 SNHLY, CDR2 FYNNEI. This CDR3 is built from 13 residues. This CDR3 reads CASRNGQQETQYF. CDR3 in DNA: TGTGCCAGCAGAAACGGACAGCAAGAGACCCAGTACTTC.

V and J are TRBV20-1 and TRBJ2-1; maybe TRBD2 (6 bases). V dropped 1 base and J dropped 8 bases, with 12 bases sitting between them. Per germline, CDR1 DFQATT and CDR2 SNEGSKA (reference sequence). The CDR3 sequence is 13 residues long. DNA of the CDR3: TGCAGTGCTAGAGGGGGGAGCGGGCATGAGCAGTTCTTC. This encodes CSARGGSGHEQFF.

This clonotype has a count of ten or more. The rearrangement uses TRBV29-1 and TRBJ2-3; D not resolved. This CDR3 spans 10 amino acids. V was pared by 7 bases and J by 3 bases, with 5 bases between. Germline V gene lookup returns CDR1 SQVTM and CDR2 ANQGSEA. CDR3 nucleotide sequence: TGCAGCGGGTGGACAGATACGCAGTATTTT. Protein product: CSGWTDTQYF.

V usage is TRBV5-4 and J usage is TRBJ1-2, with 7 nucleotides matching TRBD1. CDR1 is SGHNT and CDR2 is YYREEE in the germline V gene (reference sequence). Trimming at V came to 1 base and at J to 5 bases, leaving 8 bases not matched to a gene. The CDR3 sequence is 15 residues long. CDR3 in DNA: TGTGCCAGCAGCTTGTATGGGACAGCGACATATGGCTACACCTTC. It codes for CASSLYGTATYGYTF.

The rearrangement links TRBV6-2 or TRBV6-3 to TRBJ1-1; 7 bases line up with TRBD1. The CDR3 contains 15 residues. Germline CDR1 MNHEY, CDR2 SVGEGT. Losses at the gene ends were 5 bases for V and 6 bases for J; bases not matched to a gene: 12. As DNA, the CDR3 is TGTGCCAGCAGTGCACAACTACAGGGGAGGTCTGAAGCTTTCTTT. Residues: CASSAQLQGRSEAFF.

In nucleotides, the CDR3 is TGTGCCAGCAGAGAATACATAGCCTACGAGCAGTACTTC. Its protein product is CASREYIAYEQYF. The chain links TRBV2 to TRBJ2-7; D is unclear. V lost 6 bases to trimming and J lost 2 bases, with 11 bases between them. There are 13 residues in the CDR3. The germline gives CDR1 SNHLY, CDR2 FYNNEI.

This clonotype was seen more than once but under ten times. The chain carries TRBV9 and TRBJ2-3; the D gene is possibly TRBD2 (6 bases). V was pared by 7 bases and J by 2 bases, with 11 bases between. Germline values: CDR1 SGDLS, CDR2 YYNGEE. CDR3 length equals 13 residues. CDR3 loop: CASGGLFTDTQYF. CDR3 nucleotide sequence: TGTGCCAGCGGGGGACTTTTCACAGATACGCAGTATTTT.

This clonotype was counted a few times. This chain uses TRBV4-3 with TRBJ2-5, with 8 positions matching TRBD2. CDR1 is LGHNA and CDR2 is YSLEER in the germline V gene. CDR3 size: 15 residues. V was pared by 3 bases and J by 5 bases, with 8 bases of the junction left unmatched. CDR3 in amino acids: CASSHVAGNAETQYF. The CDR3 region has the DNA TGCGCCAGCAGCCACGTAGCGGGAAACGCGGAGACCCAGTACTTC.

The chain uses TRBV9 and TRBJ2-2; 7 bases agree with TRBD1. Germline loops: CDR1 SGDLS, CDR2 YYNGEE. The CDR3 sequence is 20 residues long. The V gene end was trimmed by 3 bases and the J gene end by 1 base; junction bases not matched to a gene: 18. The CDR3 loop reads CASSASVRRGQSLNTGELFF. Written as DNA, the CDR3 is TGTGCCAGCAGCGCCTCTGTGCGTCGGGGACAGTCCCTGAACACCGGGGAGCTGTTTTTT.

This clonotype was counted a few times. The chain couples TRBV7-6 to TRBJ1-5; the D is unclear. Germline lookup yields CDR1 SGHVS and CDR2 FNYEAQ. This CDR3 comprises 13 residues. V lost 5 bases and J 3 bases, leaving 8 bases between the germline ends. The CDR3 loop reads CASSPGFNQPQHF. The CDR3 DNA is TGTGCCAGCAGCCCTGGGTTCAATCAGCCCCAGCATTTT.

On this clonotype: A much larger clone lies a single base off, so this may be a read error. The chain combines TRBV29-1 with TRBJ1-1; D is undetermined. Germline V gene data show CDR1 as SQVTM and CDR2 as ANQGSEA. CDR3 length equals 10 residues. The CDR3 bases are TGCAGCGTTGTAGCTACTGAAGCTCTCTTT. Protein: CSVVATEALF.

The chain is built from TRBV12-3 or TRBV12-4 and TRBJ2-7; 7 bases match TRBD1. Germline trimming cut 6 bases from V and 6 bases from J; bases unmatched to any gene: 14. This CDR3 region has 15 residues. In DNA, the CDR3 is TGTGCCAGCAGCCCCGACAGGGACGTGTGGGGCGAGCAGTACTTC. It yields the protein CASSPDRDVWGEQYF.

This clonotype has at least ten counts. CDR3 coding DNA: TGCAGTGCACCCACTGCCGGGACACACTCCTACGAGCAGTACTTC. This sequence encodes CSAPTAGTHSYEQYF. This chain connects TRBV20-1 to TRBJ2-7, with D possibly TRBD1 on 6 matching bases. Trimming took off 6 bases at V and 0 bases at J, with 18 bases between the two ends. The CDR3 is made up of 15 amino acids. The germline CDR1 and CDR2 sequences are DFQATT and SNEGSKA (reference sequence).

This clonotype was recorded at least ten times. The rearrangement links TRBV5-6 to TRBJ2-5; 8 bases are a match to TRBD1. The germline CDR1 and CDR2 sequences are SGHDT and YYEEEE. This CDR3 has 13 residues. After removal of 4 bases from V and 5 bases from J, the junction contained 4 bases not matched to a gene. CDR3 DNA sequence: TGTGCCAGCAGCAAGACAGGGGATGAGACCCAGTACTTC. It yields the protein CASSKTGDETQYF.

This clonotype was seen at least ten times. The chain links TRBV20-1 to TRBJ1-1; TRBD1 aligns across 10 bases. CDR3 size: 15 residues. Germline V gene lookup returns CDR1 DFQATT and CDR2 SNEGSKA (reference sequence). V trimming: 6 bases; J trimming: 3 bases; junction bases outside the gene matches: 10. The DNA of the CDR3 is TGCAGTGCACGGGGACAGGGGAACGTAGACACTGAAGCTTTCTTT. Residues: CSARGQGNVDTEAFF.

Only a few counts were recorded for this clonotype. The chain uses TRBV7-7 and TRBJ2-7; the D gene is possibly TRBD1 (6 bases). V was clipped by 5 bases and J by 7 bases, with 15 bases between them. Germline lookup yields CDR1 SSHAT and CDR2 FNYEAQ (reference sequence). This CDR3 has 13 residues. The CDR3 DNA reads as TGTGCCAGCAGCGGCAGTGACACAGGGGAGCAGTACTTC. This codes for CASSGSDTGEQYF. The full variable domain, completed using reference TRBV7-7 and TRBJ2-7, is GAGVSQSPRYKVTKRGQDVTLRCDPISSHATLYWYQQALGQGPEFLTYFNYEAQPDKSGLPSDRFSAERPEGSISTLTIQRTEQRDSAMYRCASSGSDTGEQYFGPGTRLTVT.

The CDR3 loop reads CASGPRLAAPQYF. In nucleotides, the CDR3 is TGTGCCAGCGGGCCGAGGCTCGCCGCTCCGCAGTATTTT. The rearrangement links TRBV27 to TRBJ2-3; D unclear. CDR1 is MNHEY, CDR2 SMNVEV, per germline (reference sequence). Trimming cost V 8 bases and J 10 bases, with 19 bases left between them. The CDR3 is 13 residues long.

The chain has TRBV2 and TRBJ1-2; 7 nucleotides agree with TRBD1. V dropped 1 base and J dropped 1; count of bases not matched to a gene: 6. The CDR3 length is 16 residues. The V gene's germline CDR1 is SNHLY and CDR2 FYNNEI. CDR3 protein: CASSEGNRGFNYGYTF. In nucleotides, the CDR3 is TGTGCCAGCAGTGAAGGGAACAGGGGATTTAACTATGGCTACACCTTC. Combining the CDR3 with reference TRBV2 and TRBJ1-2 gives the whole variable domain EPEVTQTPSHQVTQMGQEVILRCVPISNHLYFYWYRQILGQKVEFLVSFYNNEISEKSEIFDDQFSVERPDGSNFTLKIRSTKLEDSAMYFCASSEGNRGFNYGYTFGSGTRLTVV.

V usage is TRBV29-1 and J usage is TRBJ2-2; TRBD1 might be the D (5 bases). Germline V CDR1 and CDR2: SQVTM, ANQGSEA. The CDR3 is made up of 18 amino acids. V lost 0 bases to trimming and J lost 0 bases, with 17 bases between them. This CDR3 reads CSVEDRSGLGANTGELFF. CDR3 nucleotides: TGCAGCGTTGAAGATCGGTCAGGGTTGGGTGCGAACACCGGGGAGCTGTTTTTT.

This rearrangement joins TRBV9 to TRBJ2-7; 9 bases are a match to TRBD2. The germline V gene encodes CDR1 SGDLS and CDR2 YYNGEE. The junction had 4 bases not matched to a gene; V was cut back by 0 bases and J by 0 bases. The CDR3 extends over 16 amino acids. The chain's CDR3 is CASSVGSGGLSYEQYF. The CDR3 nucleotides read TGTGCCAGCAGCGTAGGTAGCGGGGGTCTCTCCTACGAGCAGTACTTC.

The chain has TRBV13 and TRBJ1-1; perhaps TRBD1 as D (5 bases). V was cut by 3 bases and J by 0 bases, with 14 bases left in between. This CDR3 spans 16 amino acids. Germline values: CDR1 PRHDT, CDR2 FYEKMQ (reference sequence). The CDR3 sequence: CASSFPVTGLNTEAFF. In DNA form, the CDR3 reads TGTGCCAGCAGCTTCCCAGTTACAGGATTGAACACTGAAGCTTTCTTT.

This clonotype was seen at least ten times. The gene calls are TRBV7-9 and TRBJ2-7, with TRBD2 matching 7 bases. Germline CDR1 reads SEHNR; CDR2 reads FQNEAQ (reference sequence). V lost 3 bases to trimming and J lost 5 bases; unmatched junction nucleotides: 7. This CDR3 comprises 14 residues. CDR3 nucleotide sequence: TGTGCCAGCAGCTTTATGCTCGCGGGAGACGAGCAGTACTTC. Amino acids: CASSFMLAGDEQYF.

The chain employs TRBV7-2 and TRBJ2-3; perhaps TRBD1 as D (6 bases). There are 13 residues in the CDR3. The germline CDR1 and CDR2 sequences are SGHTA and FQGNSA. V shed 0 bases and J shed 6 bases, with 7 bases lying between them. The CDR3 loop is CASSLADRDTQYF. For the CDR3, the DNA is TGTGCCAGCAGCTTAGCCGACAGGGATACGCAGTATTTT.

In regard to this clonotype: An end of the junction differs from the germline gene, which may be a read error. V usage is TRBV27 and J usage is TRBJ1-1; maybe TRBD1 (5 bases). The germline V gene has CDR1 MNHEY and CDR2 SMNVEV (reference sequence). CDR3 length equals 14 residues. As DNA, the CDR3 is TGTGCCAGCAGTTTGATTCAGGGTAGCACTGGAGCTTTCTTT. Its translation is CASSLIQGSTGAFF.

The sample holds many counts of this clonotype. This sequence joins TRBV6-2 or TRBV6-3 and TRBJ1-1; D uncertain. Germline V gives CDR1 MNHEY, CDR2 SVGEGT. The V end was cut by 6 bases, the J end by 10 bases, with 15 bases between. CDR3 length equals 12 residues. In DNA, the CDR3 is TGTGCCAGCAGGGAAGACCCATTCCGAGCTTTCTTT. It encodes CASREDPFRAFF.

In its sample, this clonotype was seen once. A read error may be the cause here, since a much bigger clone is one base away. This sequence joins TRBV29-1 and TRBJ2-2, with 8 bases matching TRBD2. Unmatched junction bases numbered 6, after V lost 6 bases and J lost 6 bases. The CDR3 contains 13 residues. Per the germline V gene, CDR1 is SQVTM and CDR2 is ANQGSEA. CDR3 in DNA: TGCAGCGTCTACGTCGGGAGGGCCGGGGAGCTGTTTTTT. It encodes CSVYVGRAGELFF.

V gene TRBV3-1 combines with J gene TRBJ1-5; D call uncertain. This CDR3 is 16 amino acids long. Germline values: CDR1 LGHDT, CDR2 YNNKEL (reference sequence). Trimming shortened V by 1 base and J by 2 bases, and 12 bases separated the two germline ends. The CDR3 DNA is TGTGCCAGCAGCCAAGCGAAAGAGTCAGGCAATCAGCCCCAGCATTTT. Residues: CASSQAKESGNQPQHF.

The gene calls are TRBV4-3 and TRBJ2-4; 8 bases are shared with TRBD1. The germline gives CDR1 LGHNA, CDR2 YSLEER. This CDR3 has 16 residues. With 0 bases clipped from V and 13 bases from J, the junction kept 14 bases outside the gene matches. This CDR3 is CASSQDRDRSGNEQYF. Here the CDR3 DNA reads TGCGCCAGCAGCCAAGATCGGGACAGGTCCGGCAATGAGCAGTACTTC.

The table lists this clonotype with a few counts. One junction end disagrees with the germline gene, perhaps due to a read error. The V and J genes are TRBV5-3 and TRBJ2-3; TRBD2 matches at 12 bases. TRBV5-3 carries the ORF label, with uncertain function. CDR3 length: 17 amino acids. The CDR3 DNA reads TGTGCCAGCAGCCCTGGACTAGCGGGGTACAGAGCAGATACGCGGTATTTT. Translated: CASSPGLAGYRADTRYF.

The chain carries TRBV2 and TRBJ1-5; D not resolved. The V end lost 6 bases, the J end lost 0 bases, and 15 bases lay between the germline ends. This CDR3 contains 16 residues. CDR1 SNHLY and CDR2 FYNNEI come from the germline V gene. The CDR3 DNA sequence: TGTGCCAGCAGGCTTGGACGGGGTACTAGCAATCAGCCCCAGCATTTT. Amino acids: CASRLGRGTSNQPQHF.

The table lists this clonotype with a count of one. This could be a read error, since a much larger clone is one nucleotide away. The CDR3 does not end in the conserved phenylalanine or tryptophan, so this is likely a read error. The V and J genes are TRBV9 and TRBJ2-3; possible D gene TRBD2, 5 bases. Trimming removed 3 bases at V and 3 bases at J, with 11 bases between. Germline values: CDR1 SGDLS, CDR2 YYNGEE. This CDR3 has 14 residues. The CDR3 spells CASSDSSETDTQYY. CDR3 in DNA: TGTGCCAGCAGCGATAGTAGCGAGACAGATACGCAGTATTAT.